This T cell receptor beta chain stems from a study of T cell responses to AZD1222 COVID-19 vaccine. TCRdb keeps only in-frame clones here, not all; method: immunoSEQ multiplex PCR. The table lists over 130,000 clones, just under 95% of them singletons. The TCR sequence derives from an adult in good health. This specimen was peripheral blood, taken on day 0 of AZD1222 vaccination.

The CDR3 protein is CASSLGTVGTNEKLFF. The CDR3, as DNA: TGTGCCAGCAGCCTAGGGACAGTAGGAACTAATGAAAAACTGTTTTTT. The chain employs TRBV5-5 and TRBJ1-4; the match to TRBD1 covers 7 bases. From germline, CDR1 is SGHKS and CDR2 YYEKEE (reference sequence). J was trimmed by 1 base and V by 4 bases; bases with no gene match: 7. The CDR3 has 16 residues. Complete variable domain (other parts from reference TRBV5-5 and TRBJ1-4): DAGVTQSPTHLIKTRGQQVTLRCSPISGHKSVSWYQQVLGQGPQFIFQYYEKEERGRGNFPDRFSARQFPNYSSELNVNALLLGDSALYLCASSLGTVGTNEKLFFGSGTQLSVL.